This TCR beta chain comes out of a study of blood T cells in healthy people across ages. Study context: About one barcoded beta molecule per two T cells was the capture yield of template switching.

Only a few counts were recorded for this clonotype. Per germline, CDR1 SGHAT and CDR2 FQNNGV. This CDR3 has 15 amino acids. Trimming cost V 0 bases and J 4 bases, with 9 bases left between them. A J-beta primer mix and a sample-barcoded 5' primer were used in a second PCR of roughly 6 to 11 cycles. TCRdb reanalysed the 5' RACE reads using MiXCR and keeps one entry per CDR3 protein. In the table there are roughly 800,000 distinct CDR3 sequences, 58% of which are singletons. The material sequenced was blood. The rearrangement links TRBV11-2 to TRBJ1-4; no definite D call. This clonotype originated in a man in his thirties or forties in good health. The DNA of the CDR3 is TGTGCCAGCAGCTTAGAAGGAGGGATTAATGAAAAACTGTTTTTT. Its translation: CASSLEGGINEKLFF. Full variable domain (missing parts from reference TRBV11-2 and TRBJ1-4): EAGVAQSPRYKIIEKRQSVAFWCNPISGHATLYWYQQILGQGPKLLIQFQNNGVVDDSQLPKDRFSAERLKGVDSTLKIQPAKLEDSAVYLCASSLEGGINEKLFFGSGTQLSVL.